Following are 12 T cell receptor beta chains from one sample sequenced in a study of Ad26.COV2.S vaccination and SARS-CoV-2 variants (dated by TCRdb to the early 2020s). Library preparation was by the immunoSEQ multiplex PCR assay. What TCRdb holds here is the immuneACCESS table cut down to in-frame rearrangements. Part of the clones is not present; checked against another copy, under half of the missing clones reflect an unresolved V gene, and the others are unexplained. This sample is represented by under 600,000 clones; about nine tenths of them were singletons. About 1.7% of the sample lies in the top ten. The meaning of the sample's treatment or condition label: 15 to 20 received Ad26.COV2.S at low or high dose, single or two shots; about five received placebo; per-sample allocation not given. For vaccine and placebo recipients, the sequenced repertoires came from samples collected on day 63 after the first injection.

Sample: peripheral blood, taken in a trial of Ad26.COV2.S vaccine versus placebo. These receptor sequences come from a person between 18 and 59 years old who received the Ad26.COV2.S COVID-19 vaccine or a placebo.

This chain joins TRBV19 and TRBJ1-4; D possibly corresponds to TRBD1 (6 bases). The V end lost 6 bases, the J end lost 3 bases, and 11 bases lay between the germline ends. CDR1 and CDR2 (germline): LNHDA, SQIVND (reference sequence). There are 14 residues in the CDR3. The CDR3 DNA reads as TGTGCCAGTAGCAAGGGGGAGGCTAATGAAAAACTGTTTTTT. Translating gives CASSKGEANEKLFF.

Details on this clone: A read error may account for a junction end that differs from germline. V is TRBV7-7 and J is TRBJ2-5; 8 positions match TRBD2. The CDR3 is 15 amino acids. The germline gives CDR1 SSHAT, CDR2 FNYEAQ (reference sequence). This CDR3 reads CASSPSGGIQETQYF. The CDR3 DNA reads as TGTGCTAGCAGCCCCAGCGGGGGTATCCAAGAGACCCAGTACTTC.

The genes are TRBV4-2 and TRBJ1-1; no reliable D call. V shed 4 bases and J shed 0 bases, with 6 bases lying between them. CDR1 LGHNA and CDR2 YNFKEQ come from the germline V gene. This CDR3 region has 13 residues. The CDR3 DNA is TGTGCCAGCAGCCGCCGGTTGAACACTGAAGCTTTCTTT. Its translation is CASSRRLNTEAFF.

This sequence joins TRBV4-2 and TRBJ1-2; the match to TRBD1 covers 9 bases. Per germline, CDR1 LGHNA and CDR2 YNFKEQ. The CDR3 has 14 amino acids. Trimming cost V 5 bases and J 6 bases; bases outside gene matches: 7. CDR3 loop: CASSNGQGLDGYTF. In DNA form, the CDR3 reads TGTGCCAGCAGCAACGGACAGGGGCTCGATGGCTACACCTTC.

CDR3 amino acids: CASSEVTRGQWETQYF. CDR3 bases: TGTGCCAGCAGTGAAGTAACACGGGGACAATGGGAGACCCAGTACTTC. The gene calls are TRBV6-1 and TRBJ2-5, with D possibly TRBD1 on 6 matching bases. The CDR3 sequence is 16 residues long. Trimming pared 1 base from V and 5 bases from J, leaving 17 bases between. Germline lookup yields CDR1 MNHNS and CDR2 SASEGT.

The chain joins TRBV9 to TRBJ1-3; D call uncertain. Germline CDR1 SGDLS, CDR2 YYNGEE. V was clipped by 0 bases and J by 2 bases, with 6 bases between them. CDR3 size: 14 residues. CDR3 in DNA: TGTGCCAGCAGCGTAGGTCAGCCTGGAAACACCATATATTTT. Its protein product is CASSVGQPGNTIYF.

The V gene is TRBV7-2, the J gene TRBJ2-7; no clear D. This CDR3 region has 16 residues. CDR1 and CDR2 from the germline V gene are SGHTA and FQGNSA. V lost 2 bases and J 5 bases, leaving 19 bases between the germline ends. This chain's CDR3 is CASSLQGSRPSDEQYF. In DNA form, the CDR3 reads TGTGCCAGCAGCTTACAAGGGTCAAGGCCTTCGGACGAGCAGTACTTC.

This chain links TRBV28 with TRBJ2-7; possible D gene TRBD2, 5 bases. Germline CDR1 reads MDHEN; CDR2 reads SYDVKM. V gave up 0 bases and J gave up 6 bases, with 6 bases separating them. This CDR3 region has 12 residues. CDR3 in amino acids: CASSLWAGEQYF. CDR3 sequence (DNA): TGTGCCAGCAGTTTATGGGCGGGCGAGCAGTACTTC.

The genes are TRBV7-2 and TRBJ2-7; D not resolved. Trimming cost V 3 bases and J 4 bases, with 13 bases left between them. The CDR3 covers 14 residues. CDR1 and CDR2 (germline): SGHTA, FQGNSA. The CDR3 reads CASSFVGSEYEQYF. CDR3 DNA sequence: TGTGCCAGCAGCTTCGTGGGCAGCGAATACGAGCAGTACTTC.

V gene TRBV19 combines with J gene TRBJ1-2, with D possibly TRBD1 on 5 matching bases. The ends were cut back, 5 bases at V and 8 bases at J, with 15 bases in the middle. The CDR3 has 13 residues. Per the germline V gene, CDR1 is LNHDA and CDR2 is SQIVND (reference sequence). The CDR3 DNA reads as TGTGCCAGTAGTCAGGGACCTCCATCCGGCTACACCTTC. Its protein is CASSQGPPSGYTF.

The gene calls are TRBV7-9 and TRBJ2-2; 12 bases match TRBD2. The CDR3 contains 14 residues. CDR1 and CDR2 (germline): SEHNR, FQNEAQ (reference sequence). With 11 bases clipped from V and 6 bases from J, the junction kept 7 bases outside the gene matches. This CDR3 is CASPRLAGAGELFF. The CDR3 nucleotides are TGTGCCTCGCCCCGACTAGCGGGAGCCGGGGAGCTGTTTTTT.

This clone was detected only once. The CDR3: CASSLAPGLAGLKETQYF. CDR3 nucleotides: TGTGCCAGCAGCTTAGCGCCGGGACTAGCGGGACTCAAAGAGACCCAGTACTTC. The gene calls are TRBV11-2 and TRBJ2-5, with 13 nucleotides matching TRBD2. J gave up 3 bases and V 1 base, and 8 bases lay outside the gene matches. The CDR3 covers 18 residues. Per the germline V gene, CDR1 is SGHAT and CDR2 is FQNNGV.